The clone carrying this T cell receptor (beta chain) was found a few times. This sample was taken from a study of T-cell reconstitution after alpha-beta-depleted transplantation in children. Unique molecular identifiers were used in preparing the TCRbeta library. TCRdb passed the PCR reads through MiXCR, listing each CDR3 protein once. There are a few hundred thousand distinct CDR3 sequences in the sample; approximately 11% occur only once, and nearly 5.5% lies in the top ten. The CDR3 loop spans 14 amino acids. The V end lost 0 bases, the J end lost 1 base, and 9 bases lay between the germline ends. Germline assignment: CDR1 DFQATT and CDR2 SNEGSKA (reference sequence).

This clonotype was obtained from a human donor who donated a stem cell graft to a child with acute myeloid leukemia. The chain recombines TRBV20-1 with TRBJ1-2; no reliable D call. This sample comprised PBMCs from the stem cell graft donor, obtained from the stem cell graft. As DNA, the CDR3 is TGCAGTGCTAGAGAGGCAGATAGTAACTATGGCTACACCTTC. Its protein product is CSAREADSNYGYTF.